These 9 T cell receptor beta chains originate from one sample sequenced in a study of T cells in Graves' hyperthyroidism and ophthalmopathy. RNA transcripts gave rise to amplified TCR beta CDR3 regions. When the TCR CDR3 underwent first-round RT-PCR, the HTBI primer set was used. Each CDR3 protein is one row after TCRdb ran MiXCR on the multiplex PCR reads. The sample contains approximately 250,000 distinct CDR3 sequences, over 20% of which appear only once. The material sequenced was blood. Receptor source: a woman in her thirties or forties with Graves' ophthalmopathy.

There are a few counts of this clonotype. The chain has TRBV5-1 and TRBJ2-7, with 8 bases matching TRBD2. The CDR3 has 14 amino acids. V trimming: 4 bases; J trimming: 3 bases; junction bases outside the gene matches: 6. Germline V CDR1 and CDR2: SGHRS, YFSETQ. The CDR3 DNA sequence: TGCGCCAGCAGCCAACACGGGACTAGCTACGAGCAGTACTTC. Translating gives CASSQHGTSYEQYF.

This chain uses TRBV2 with TRBJ2-7; maybe TRBD1 (5 bases). The length of the CDR3 is 16 residues. V lost 1 base and J 3 bases, leaving 16 bases between the germline ends. The germline V gene encodes CDR1 SNHLY and CDR2 FYNNEI. CDR3 nucleotides: TGTGCCAGCAGTGAAGGGCGACAAGCAAGGGGCTACGAGCAGTACTTC. Translation gives CASSEGRQARGYEQYF.

This clonotype was seen repeatedly, ten times or more. The V and J genes are TRBV4-2 and TRBJ1-5; 8 bases are shared with TRBD1. Germline CDR1 LGHNA, CDR2 YNFKEQ. V gave up 1 base and J gave up 7 bases; unmatched junction bases: 9. The CDR3 has 16 amino acids. The CDR3 region has the DNA TGTGCCAGCAGCCAAGGGGACGGACAGGGATTCCAGCCCCAGCATTTT. This gives the protein CASSQGDGQGFQPQHF.

The V gene is TRBV20-1, the J gene TRBJ2-4; no clear D. The CDR3 length is 14 residues. The V end lost 1 base, the J end lost 5 bases, and 12 bases lay between the germline ends. Germline assignment: CDR1 DFQATT and CDR2 SNEGSKA (reference sequence). Here the CDR3 DNA reads TGCAGTGCTAGAGTGCCTCCCACGGAAAACATTCAGTACTTC. It is translated as CSARVPPTENIQYF.

This sequence joins TRBV6-5 and TRBJ2-7; 7 bases fit TRBD2. This CDR3 spans 14 amino acids. Losses at the gene ends were 4 bases for V and 0 bases for J; bases not matched to a gene: 3. Germline V CDR1 and CDR2: MNHEY, SVGAGI. CDR3 coding DNA: TGTGCCAGCAGTTGGCGCGGGAGCTCCTACGAGCAGTACTTC. This sequence encodes CASSWRGSSYEQYF.

This clonotype was counted at least ten times. The chain is built from TRBV6-1 and TRBJ2-6; no clear D. V shed 6 bases and J shed 4 bases, with 10 bases lying between them. This CDR3 is 14 amino acids long. Germline V CDR1 and CDR2: MNHNS, SASEGT. In DNA, the CDR3 is TGTGCCAGCAGCCCCCTTCGGGGGGCCAACGTCCTGACTTTC. Its protein product is CASSPLRGANVLTF.

This clonotype was observed many times. This chain uses TRBV20-1 with TRBJ1-2; 10 bases map to TRBD1. V was clipped by 6 bases and J by 3 bases; unmatched bases: 19. CDR1 is DFQATT, CDR2 SNEGSKA, per germline (reference sequence). CDR3 length equals 18 residues. The CDR3 DNA sequence: TGCAGTGCCGCCCTCGGGACAGGGGCTTTCGGTCGTCACTATGGCTACACCTTC. This translates into CSAALGTGAFGRHYGYTF.

This clonotype was recorded at least ten times. The genes are TRBV6-2 or TRBV6-3 and TRBJ1-1; tentatively, D is TRBD1 (5 bases). Germline CDR1 and CDR2: MNHEY and SVGEGT. There are 14 residues in the CDR3. V lost 6 bases and J 3 bases, leaving 14 bases between the germline ends. In DNA, the CDR3 is TGTGCCAGCAGCTATCGGGTGGGGGACACTGAAGCTTTCTTT. Protein product: CASSYRVGDTEAFF.

This clonotype was counted at least ten times. The rearrangement uses TRBV27 and TRBJ1-1, with 9 bases that match TRBD1. The CDR3 covers 16 residues. Trimming cost V 5 bases and J 4 bases; bases outside gene matches: 11. Germline CDR1 is MNHEY and CDR2 is SMNVEV (reference sequence). DNA for the CDR3: TGTGCCAGCAGTATCGGGACAGGGAGAGGTGGCACTGAAGCTTTCTTT. Translated, it gives CASSIGTGRGGTEAFF.